This T cell receptor beta chain was identified in a study of PD-1 blockade in classical Hodgkin lymphoma. Study results and limitations: Healthy donors were reported to have higher baseline TCR diversity than newly diagnosed patients. Patients who responded completely had about the same baseline diversity as newly diagnosed patients.

All patients experienced relapse after autologous stem cell transplantation, and brentuximab vedotin exposure was variable. On this clone itself: The antigen remains unidentified.

Only in-frame clones appear in the TCRdb table, and some are missing; sequencing was by immunoSEQ multiplex PCR. The table includes under 100,000 clones, roughly 84% detected once. The source was peripheral blood mononuclear cells (PBMCs), collected at baseline. This sequence originates from a human donor with classical Hodgkin lymphoma.

CDR3 in DNA: TGCGCCAGCAGCTTGGCCGGACAGGGCTCAGATACGCAGTATTTT. As protein: CASSLAGQGSDTQYF. The V call is TRBV5-1, the J call TRBJ2-3; 8 bases match TRBD1. V gave up 0 bases and J gave up 4 bases; unmatched junction bases: 4. CDR3 length: 15 residues. Per the germline V gene, CDR1 is SGHRS and CDR2 is YFSETQ.